This record concerns one T cell receptor beta chain sequence. What this receptor recognizes is not known. Per-base quality was not reported, and no clone a single base away is much larger than it. This entry belongs to a study of cytomegalovirus exposure and HLA in healthy donors (dated by TCRdb to between 2016 and 2019). Turning to the overall study: According to an earlier analysis of around 600 of the donors, some 180 million T cells yielded 117 million unique TCR beta sequences and 276 Gb of sequence data. An early release that covered 640 HLA-typed donors contained approximately 300 gigabases of sequencing data and around 85 million unique TCR sequences. Among the approximately 400 genotyped donors, around 81% belonged to the genetic ancestry cluster associated with self-reported Caucasian donors. The study was designed to test whether signatures of past pathogen exposure could be identified by cataloging public T cell receptors. The T cell repertoires of 666 subjects were profiled by immunosequencing and related to cytomegalovirus serostatus. Besides the first cohort of some 670 subjects, a separate validation cohort made up of 120 or so different subjects was used. The study combined high-throughput TCR immunosequencing, statistical association of individual TCRs with disease status, and machine learning to predict cytomegalovirus infection status. A later analysis re-analyzed previously published TCR beta repertoires from 666 donors and added high-resolution HLA genotyping to study TCR occurrence patterns. The later analysis used no new phenotypic data to find candidate immune exposures, relying instead on TCR beta sequences and their occurrence across donors. In an earlier analysis of around 540 of the donors, high-throughput TCR beta sequencing was used to judge whether each TCR beta V gene segment behaved as functional or pseudogenic. Alongside the repertoire data, information on donor age, sex, ethnicity and CMV serostatus was compiled. A later genetic analysis took genome-wide SNP genotypes for 398 of the 666 donors and used that subset as a discovery cohort. Every discovery cohort repertoire had been produced on one sequencing platform. HLA typing included class I and class II loci at four-digit resolution. Typing coverage differed by locus: A, B, C, DRB1 and DQB1 were typed in roughly 629-640 donors, DQA1 in around 500, DPA1 in around 610, and DPB1 in approximately 450. Five DR-DQ haplotypes were treated as single units for association and clustering because of strong linkage in the cohort. Across around 400 genotyped donors of the cohort, an average of about 240,000 unique TCR beta nucleotide sequences per donor were sequenced, and about a sixth of those sequences were non-productive.

The library was prepared using the immunoSEQ multiplex PCR assay. The multiplex PCR relied on a mix of 60 forward primers for TCR Vbeta segments and 13 reverse primers for TCR Jbeta segments. The CDR3 region of rearranged TCR beta genes was amplified from genomic DNA by a multiplex PCR assay. The amplified TCR beta libraries were sequenced on the Illumina HiSeq System as 87-base-pair reads. Per the original workflow: Across the roughly 640 repertoires, a later analysis counted 60 million to 90 million unique TCR beta chains, about 10 million of which were shared by at least two donors. To remove PCR and sequencing errors, raw reads were error-corrected and collapsed into unique sequences using a nearest-neighbor algorithm that merged closely related sequences. CDR3 sequences were aligned to IMGT reference sequences to assign V, D and J gene segments. For a sequence to be retained, a match of at least six nucleotides to both a V gene segment and a J gene segment was required. A rearrangement counted as productive if the CDR3 had no stop codons and remained in frame with V and J, and every other rearrangement counted as non-productive. CDR3 was defined according to IMGT convention as the region running from the second conserved V-encoded cysteine to the conserved J-encoded phenylalanine. The earlier analysis of a few hundred of the donors excluded sequences that lacked an unambiguous match to a single V gene segment. In an earlier analysis of several hundred of the donors, V segments were called functional above 56.7% productive rearrangements and were called segregating when the between-donor standard deviation exceeded 5%. To diagnose cytomegalovirus status from the catalog of TCR beta chain sequences, a statistical classification framework was built. A later analysis assigned V and J genes by comparing TCR nucleotide sequences with IMGT/GENE-DB human TR gene sequences. A later analysis assigned CDR3 sequences and most-parsimonious VDJ recombination scenarios with the TCRdist pipeline. A later analysis defined each TCR beta chain by its CDR3 amino acid sequence plus V-gene family, and excluded reads lacking a unique V-gene family. A later analysis removed 592 highly shared, low-generation-probability nucleotide sequences to deal with suspected cross-contamination and a sequencing artifact. In a later analysis, a clonal expansion index was calculated for each public chain from normalized within-repertoire ranks of inferred template counts. In a later analysis, generation probabilities were computed using a VDJ recombination model fitted to out-of-frame rearrangements, and the results were checked against IGoR. In a later analysis, hypergeometric tests were used to score TCR-TCR, TCR-HLA and TCR-CMV co-occurrence, with a repertoire-size bias correction applied to TCR pairs. In a later analysis, false discovery rates were estimated by permuting HLA or CMV assignments 20 times. In a later analysis, co-occurring TCRs were grouped using DBSCAN, with TCRdist sequence similarity added in when clustering inside HLA-allele-positive subsets. Co-occurrence clustering excluded repertoires with fewer than 30,000 or more than 120,000 public chains, plus five with anomalous nucleotide sharing. Here the immuneACCESS table is served through TCRdb, limited to in-frame sequences with V and J called. Missing clones are a known gap in these copies; in checked studies unresolved V genes cover under half, and the rest lacks a known reason. Clone size and V and J calls were adopted from that table, with D and trimming inferred from the DNA. The sample includes 150,000 or so clones, with over 60% observed a single time. The ten largest clones take up 3% of the sample.

Overall results and qualifications from the work: While some public TCRs were present in many individuals, most TCR sequences turned up only very rarely across donors. The earlier analysis of nearly 600 of the donors excluded about 16 rarely observed V segments, including chromosome 9 orphons, because counts were too low. The only immune exposure information available for the cohort was CMV serostatus. Presence/absence analyses assumed roughly uniform sequencing depth across donors, an assumption that may not hold. The classifier was reported to diagnose cytomegalovirus status with high specificity and sensitivity in both the original and validation cohorts. A further reported finding was that TCR beta sequences accurately predicted the HLA-A and HLA-B alleles for most subjects in the first cohort. A later analysis associated about 18,000 TCR beta sequences with specific HLA alleles at a false discovery rate of 0.05. An earlier analysis of 587 of the donors showed that most TCR beta V segments appeared in productive rearrangements either about 90% or about 30% of the time, which broadly matched IMGT annotations. The study listed 170 or so TCR beta chains as associated with cytomegalovirus. Assigning TCR associations to individual alleles was difficult when HLA alleles, especially DR and DQ, strongly co-occurred. Linkage disequilibrium might explain the correlated functional status among segregating V segments, but an unknown experimental factor could not be ruled out. The authors suggested that the approach could potentially be generalized to other disease states and immunological phenotypes. Compared with the 666-donor mean, donors in an Asian-associated ancestry cluster had fewer N-insertions in productive TCRs, according to a later genetic analysis. Because HLA typing was missing for some donors at each locus, association tests included only the typed subset. In a later analysis, HLA-associated TCR beta chains were found to be more clonally expanded and to have lower generation probabilities than equally common non-associated chains. In a later analysis, most CMV-associated TCR beta chains were found to appear HLA-restricted, with HLA associations seemingly driven largely by CMV exposure. According to a later analysis, parvovirus B19, influenza, CMV and Epstein-Barr virus appeared linked to several top co-occurrence clusters. In vitro tests confirmed that a few of the cytomegalovirus-associated TCR beta chains recognize cytomegalovirus antigens. In a later analysis, TCR association rates were found to vary across HLA loci, with the most associated TCRs seen for DRB1 alleles and the fewest for HLA-C alleles. A later genetic analysis associated a missense DCLRE1C variant with V-gene and J-gene trimming of TCR beta chains, and an independent cohort replicated the association. The cohort was sequenced for TCR beta chains only, and without alpha or paired-chain data the features that could be detected were limited. The sequencing pipeline was judged likely to have produced a cluster of highly shared sequence variants as a technical artifact.

In total, 630 or so healthy bone marrow donors made up the cohort. At the time of sampling, every cohort member was nominally healthy, though immune exposures that went unrecorded were likely present. The donor was CMV seropositive and was included in the group of 250 to 300 seropositive cohort members. A peripheral blood sample was collected from each donor, and TCR beta sequencing was performed on peripheral blood mononuclear cells. The Qiagen DNeasy Blood Extraction Kit was used to extract genomic DNA from the blood cell samples. This sequence was found in a woman aged 25 to 39 in good health and CMV-seropositive. The material sequenced was PBMCs.

Here is the DNA: TGTGCCAGCAGCGCCGGACTAGCCCACAACTACGAGCAGTACTTC. It is translated as CASSAGLAHNYEQYF. The chain is encoded by TRBV13 joined to TRBJ2-7; 8 junctional bases match TRBD2. V loses 5 bases at its end and J loses 3 bases; junction bases beyond the gene matches: 9. The germline V gene (reference sequence) specifies PRHDT as CDR1 and FYEKMQ as CDR2. From the cysteine through the phenylalanine, the CDR3 covers 15 amino acids. The sequence is cut down to CDR3 DNA, 45 bases in frame from base 1.